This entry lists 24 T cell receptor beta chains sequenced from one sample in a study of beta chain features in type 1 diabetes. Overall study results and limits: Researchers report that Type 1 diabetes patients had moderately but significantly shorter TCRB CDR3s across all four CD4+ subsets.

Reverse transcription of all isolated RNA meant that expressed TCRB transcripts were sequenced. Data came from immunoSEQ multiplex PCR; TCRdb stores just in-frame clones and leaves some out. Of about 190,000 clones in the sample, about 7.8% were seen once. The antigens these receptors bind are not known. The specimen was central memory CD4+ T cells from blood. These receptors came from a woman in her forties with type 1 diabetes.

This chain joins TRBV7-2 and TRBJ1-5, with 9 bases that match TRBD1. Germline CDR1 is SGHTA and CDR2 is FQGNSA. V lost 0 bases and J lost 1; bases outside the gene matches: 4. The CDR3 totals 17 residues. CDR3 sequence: CASSLAGTGKSNQPQHF. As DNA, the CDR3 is TGTGCCAGCAGCTTAGCTGGGACAGGGAAGAGCAATCAGCCCCAGCATTTT.

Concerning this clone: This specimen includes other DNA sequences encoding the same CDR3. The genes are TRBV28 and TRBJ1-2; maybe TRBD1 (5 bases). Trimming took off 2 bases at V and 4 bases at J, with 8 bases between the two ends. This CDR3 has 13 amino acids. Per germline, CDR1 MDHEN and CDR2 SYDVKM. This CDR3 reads CASSLRGSYGYTF. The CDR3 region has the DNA TGTGCCAGCAGTTTAAGGGGTTCCTATGGCTACACCTTC.

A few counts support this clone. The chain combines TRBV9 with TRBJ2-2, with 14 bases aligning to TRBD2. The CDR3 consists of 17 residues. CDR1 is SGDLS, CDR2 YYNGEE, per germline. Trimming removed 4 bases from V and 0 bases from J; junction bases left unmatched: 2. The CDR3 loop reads CASSPGLAGANTGELFF. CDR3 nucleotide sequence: TGTGCCAGCAGCCCGGGACTAGCGGGAGCGAACACCGGGGAGCTGTTTTTT.

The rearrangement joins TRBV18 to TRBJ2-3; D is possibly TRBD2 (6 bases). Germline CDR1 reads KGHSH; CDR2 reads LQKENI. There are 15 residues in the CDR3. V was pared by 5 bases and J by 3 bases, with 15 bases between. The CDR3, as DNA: TGTGCCAGCTCAGGCGGGACGGACTCAACAGATACGCAGTATTTT. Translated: CASSGGTDSTDTQYF.

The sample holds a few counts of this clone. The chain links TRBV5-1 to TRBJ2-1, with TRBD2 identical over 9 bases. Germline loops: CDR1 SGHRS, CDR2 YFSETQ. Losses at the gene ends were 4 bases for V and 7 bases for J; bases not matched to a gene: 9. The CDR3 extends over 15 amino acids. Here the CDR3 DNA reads TGCGCCAGCAGCCGCGGGGGGGGCGGAAGGAATGAGCAGTTCTTC. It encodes CASSRGGGGRNEQFF.

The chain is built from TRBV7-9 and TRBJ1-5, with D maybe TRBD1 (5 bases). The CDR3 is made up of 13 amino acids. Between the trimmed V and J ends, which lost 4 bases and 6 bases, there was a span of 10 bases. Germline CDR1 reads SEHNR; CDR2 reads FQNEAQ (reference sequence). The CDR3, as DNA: TGTGCCAGCAGCTCTGAAAGGGGTCAGCCCCAGCATTTT. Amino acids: CASSSERGQPQHF.

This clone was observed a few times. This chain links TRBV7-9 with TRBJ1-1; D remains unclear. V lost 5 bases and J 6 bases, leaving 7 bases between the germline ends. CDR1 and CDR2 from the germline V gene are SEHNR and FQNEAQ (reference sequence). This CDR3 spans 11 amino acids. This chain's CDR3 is CASSEESEAFF. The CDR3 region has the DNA TGTGCCAGCAGCGAAGAGTCTGAAGCTTTCTTT.

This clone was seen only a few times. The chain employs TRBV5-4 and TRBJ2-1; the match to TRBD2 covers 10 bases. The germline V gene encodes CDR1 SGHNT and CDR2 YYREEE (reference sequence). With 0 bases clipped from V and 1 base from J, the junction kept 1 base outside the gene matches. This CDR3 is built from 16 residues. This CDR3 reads CASSLGSGGSYNEQFF. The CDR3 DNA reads TGTGCCAGCAGCTTGGGTAGCGGGGGGTCCTACAATGAGCAGTTCTTC.

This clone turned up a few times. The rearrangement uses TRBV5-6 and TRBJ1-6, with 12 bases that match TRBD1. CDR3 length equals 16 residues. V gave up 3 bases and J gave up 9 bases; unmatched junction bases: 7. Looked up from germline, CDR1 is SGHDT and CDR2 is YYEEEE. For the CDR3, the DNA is TGTGCCAGCAGCTCCGGGACAGGGGGCAGGGGTTCACCCCTCCACTTT. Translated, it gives CASSSGTGGRGSPLHF.

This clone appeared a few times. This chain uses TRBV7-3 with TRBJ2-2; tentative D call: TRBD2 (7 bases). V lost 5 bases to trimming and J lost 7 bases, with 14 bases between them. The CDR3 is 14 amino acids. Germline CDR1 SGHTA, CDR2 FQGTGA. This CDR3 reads CASSLDGGRGELFF. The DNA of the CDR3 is TGTGCCAGCAGCCTGGACGGGGGGCGCGGGGAGCTGTTTTTT.

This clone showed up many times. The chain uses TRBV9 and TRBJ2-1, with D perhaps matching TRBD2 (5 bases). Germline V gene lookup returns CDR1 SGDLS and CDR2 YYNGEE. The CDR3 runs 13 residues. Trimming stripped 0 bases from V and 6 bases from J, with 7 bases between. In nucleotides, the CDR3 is TGTGCCAGCAGCGTAGTGGGGAGCAATGAGCAGTTCTTC. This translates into CASSVVGSNEQFF. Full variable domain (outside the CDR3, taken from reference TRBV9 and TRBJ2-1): DSGVTQTPKHLITATGQRVTLRCSPRSGDLSVYWYQQSLDQGLQFLIQYYNGEERAKGNILERFSAQQFPDLHSELNLSSLELGDSALYFCASSVVGSNEQFFGPGTRLTVL.

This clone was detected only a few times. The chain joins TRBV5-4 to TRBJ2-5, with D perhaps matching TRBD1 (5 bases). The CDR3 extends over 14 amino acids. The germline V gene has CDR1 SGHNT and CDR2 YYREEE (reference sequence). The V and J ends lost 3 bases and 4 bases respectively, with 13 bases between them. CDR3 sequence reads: CASSSPGFGETQYF. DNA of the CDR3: TGTGCCAGCAGCTCTCCAGGGTTTGGAGAGACCCAGTACTTC.

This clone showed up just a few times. The CDR3 region has the DNA TGTGCCAGCAGTTCTCCCCGACTAGCGGGAGGACATGAGACCCAGTACTTC. Residues: CASSSPRLAGGHETQYF. V is TRBV27 and J is TRBJ2-5, with TRBD2 identical over 13 bases. The V gene's germline CDR1 is MNHEY and CDR2 SMNVEV (reference sequence). Unmatched junction bases numbered 10, after V lost 4 bases and J lost 5 bases. The CDR3 totals 17 residues.

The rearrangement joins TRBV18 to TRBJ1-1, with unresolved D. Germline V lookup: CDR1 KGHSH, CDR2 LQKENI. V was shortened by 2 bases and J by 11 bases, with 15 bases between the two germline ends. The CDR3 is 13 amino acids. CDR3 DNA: TGTGCCAGCTCACCAAGCTCTGCAATAGAGGCTTTCTTT. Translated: CASSPSSAIEAFF.

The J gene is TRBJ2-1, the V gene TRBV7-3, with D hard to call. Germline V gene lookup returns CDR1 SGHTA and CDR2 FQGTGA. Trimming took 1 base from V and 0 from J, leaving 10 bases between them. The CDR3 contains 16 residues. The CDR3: CASSLNTGSSYNEQFF. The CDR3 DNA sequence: TGTGCCAGCAGCTTAAATACGGGTAGCTCCTACAATGAGCAGTTCTTC.

The DNA for the CDR3 is TGTGCCAGCAGGACGGGACACCGCGAGCAGTACTTC. It translates to CASRTGHREQYF. The genes are TRBV27 and TRBJ2-7, with D perhaps matching TRBD1 (6 bases). Germline CDR1 and CDR2: MNHEY and SMNVEV (reference sequence). The ends were cut back, 6 bases at V and 6 bases at J, with 12 bases in the middle. The CDR3 is 12 residues long.

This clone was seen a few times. As DNA, the CDR3 is TGCGCCAGCAGTTCAAGTGCAGGGGTAAACACTGAAGCTTTCTTT. Its protein product is CASSSSAGVNTEAFF. The genes are TRBV4-3 and TRBJ1-1; D perhaps matches TRBD1 (6 bases). The CDR3 length is 15 residues. The germline V gene has CDR1 LGHNA and CDR2 YSLEER. Between the trimmed V and J ends, which lost 6 bases and 2 bases, there was a span of 16 bases.

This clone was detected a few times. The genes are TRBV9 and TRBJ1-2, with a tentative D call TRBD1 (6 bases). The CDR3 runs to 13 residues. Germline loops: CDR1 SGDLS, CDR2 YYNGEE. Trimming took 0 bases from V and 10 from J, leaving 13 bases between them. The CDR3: CASSVGQVDDYTF. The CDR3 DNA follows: TGTGCCAGCAGCGTAGGACAGGTTGATGACTACACCTTC.

The CDR3 sequence: CASSAVSEQYF. The CDR3 DNA is TGTGCCAGCAGTGCCGTCAGCGAGCAGTACTTC. The genes are TRBV6-1 and TRBJ2-7; D gene uncertain. Germline CDR1 and CDR2: MNHNS and SASEGT. Trimming left V 4 bases short and J 6 bases short, with 7 bases between. The CDR3 contains 11 residues.

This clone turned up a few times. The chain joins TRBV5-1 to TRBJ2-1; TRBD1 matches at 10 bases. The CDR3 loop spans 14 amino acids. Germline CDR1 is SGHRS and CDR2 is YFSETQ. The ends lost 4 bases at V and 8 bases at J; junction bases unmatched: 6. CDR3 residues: CASSRDRGGDEQFF. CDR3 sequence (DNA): TGCGCCAGCAGCAGGGACAGGGGAGGGGATGAGCAGTTCTTC.

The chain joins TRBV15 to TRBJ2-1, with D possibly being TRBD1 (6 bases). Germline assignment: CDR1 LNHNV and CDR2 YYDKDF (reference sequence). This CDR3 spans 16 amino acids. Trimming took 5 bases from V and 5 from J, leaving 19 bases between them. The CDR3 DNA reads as TGTGCCACCAGCGGGGTTTGGGGGCGGGCAGACAATGAGCAGTTCTTC. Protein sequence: CATSGVWGRADNEQFF.

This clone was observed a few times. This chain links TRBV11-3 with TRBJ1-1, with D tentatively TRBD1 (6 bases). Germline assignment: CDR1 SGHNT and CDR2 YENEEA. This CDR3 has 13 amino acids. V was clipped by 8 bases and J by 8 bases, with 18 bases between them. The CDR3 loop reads CASSRTGKGEAFF. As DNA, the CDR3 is TGTGCCAGCTCCCGAACAGGGAAGGGGGAAGCTTTCTTT.

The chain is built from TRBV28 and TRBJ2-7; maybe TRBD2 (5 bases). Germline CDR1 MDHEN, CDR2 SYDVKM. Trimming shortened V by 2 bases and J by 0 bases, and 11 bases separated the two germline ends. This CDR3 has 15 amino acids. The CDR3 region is CASSLGGRSSYEQYF. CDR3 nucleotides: TGTGCCAGCAGTTTAGGAGGACGAAGCTCCTACGAGCAGTACTTC.

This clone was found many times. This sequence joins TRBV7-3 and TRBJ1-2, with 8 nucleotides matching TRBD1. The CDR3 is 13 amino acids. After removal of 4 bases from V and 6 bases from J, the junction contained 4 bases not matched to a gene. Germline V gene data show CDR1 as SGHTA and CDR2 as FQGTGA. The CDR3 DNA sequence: TGTGCCAGCAGCTCCCAGACAGGGGATGGCTACACCTTC. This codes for CASSSQTGDGYTF.